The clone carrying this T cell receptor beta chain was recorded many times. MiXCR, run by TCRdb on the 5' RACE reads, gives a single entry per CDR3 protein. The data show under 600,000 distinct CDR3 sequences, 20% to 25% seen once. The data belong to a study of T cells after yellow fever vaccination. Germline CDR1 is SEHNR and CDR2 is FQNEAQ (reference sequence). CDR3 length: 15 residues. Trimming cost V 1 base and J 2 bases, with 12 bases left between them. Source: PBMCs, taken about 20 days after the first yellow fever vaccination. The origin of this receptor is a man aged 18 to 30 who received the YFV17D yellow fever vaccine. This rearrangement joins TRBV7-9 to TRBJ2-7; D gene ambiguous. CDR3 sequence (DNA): TGTGCCAGCAGCTTAGTGGGTGGTGGGGCCTACGAGCAGTACTTC. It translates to CASSLVGGGAYEQYF.